The next 14 T cell receptor beta chains were all read from a single sample in a study of technical replicates of blood from a handful of donors. Assay: immunoSEQ multiplex PCR; the TCRdb copy retains only in-frame clones and omits some. Of approximately 70,000 clones in the sample, nearly 98% are singletons; the top ten hold approximately 0.17%. Sequencing was carried out using T cells isolated from PBMCs. The receptors here all came from a human donor in good health.

The V call is TRBV29-1, the J call TRBJ1-1, with 7 bases lining up with TRBD1. This CDR3 is 12 amino acids long. Germline-derived CDR1 and CDR2 are SQVTM and ANQGSEA. Here the CDR3 reads CSTSGGSAEAFF. Here the CDR3 DNA reads TGCAGTACTTCAGGGGGTTCCGCTGAAGCTTTCTTT.

This clone was seen a single time. The chain recombines TRBV2 with TRBJ1-5; D call uncertain. Trimming shortened V by 3 bases and J by 6 bases, and 15 bases separated the two germline ends. The V gene's germline CDR1 is SNHLY and CDR2 FYNNEI. This CDR3 region has 15 residues. The CDR3 DNA follows: TGTGCCAGCAGTGAGACGGGTCTTTTAAGTCAGCCCCAGCATTTT. Translation gives CASSETGLLSQPQHF.

This clone was counted a few times. The rearrangement joins TRBV9 to TRBJ1-4; 7 positions agree with TRBD1. The CDR3 is made up of 13 amino acids. The V segment lost 6 bases and the J segment 7 bases; nucleotides outside the gene matches: 6. Looked up from germline, CDR1 is SGDLS and CDR2 is YYNGEE. The CDR3 loop reads CASNRQGGEKLFF. CDR3 DNA: TGTGCCAGCAACAGACAGGGTGGTGAAAAACTGTTTTTT.

The chain employs TRBV7-9 and TRBJ2-2, with D perhaps TRBD1 (6 bases). The germline gives CDR1 SEHNR, CDR2 FQNEAQ (reference sequence). Trimming removed 5 bases from V and 0 bases from J, with 16 bases in between. The CDR3 sequence is 17 residues long. CDR3 amino acids: CASSPVRDTPNTGELFF. The CDR3 DNA sequence: TGTGCCAGCAGCCCAGTCCGGGACACACCGAACACCGGGGAGCTGTTTTTT.

This clone was picked up one time. This chain uses TRBV5-1 with TRBJ2-7, with 10 bases matching TRBD1. Per germline, CDR1 SGHRS and CDR2 YFSETQ. Trimming at V came to 0 bases and at J to 5 bases, leaving 8 bases not matched to a gene. The length of the CDR3 is 16 residues. This chain's CDR3 is CASSLDGLGTGDEQYF. The CDR3 region has the DNA TGCGCCAGCAGCTTGGACGGTTTAGGGACAGGGGACGAGCAGTACTTC.

The V call is TRBV7-9, the J call TRBJ1-2, with TRBD1 identical over 7 bases. There are 14 residues in the CDR3. J was trimmed by 4 bases and V by 5 bases; bases with no gene match: 7. CDR1 and CDR2 (germline): SEHNR, FQNEAQ (reference sequence). The CDR3 DNA reads as TGTGCCAGCAGCACCGGAGACAGGGCCTATGGCTACACCTTC. Translated, it gives CASSTGDRAYGYTF.

The genes are TRBV28 and TRBJ2-3; a possible D gene is TRBD2 (6 bases). Per germline, CDR1 MDHEN and CDR2 SYDVKM. V shed 3 bases and J shed 0 bases, with 10 bases lying between them. CDR3 size: 15 residues. CDR3: CASSLRGTSTDTQYF. In DNA, the CDR3 is TGTGCCAGCAGTTTGCGGGGTACTAGCACAGATACGCAGTATTTT.

The chain has TRBV11-3 and TRBJ2-1, with TRBD2 matching over 16 bases. Per germline, CDR1 SGHNT and CDR2 YENEEA. The junction had 2 bases not matched to a gene; V was cut back by 5 bases and J by 4 bases. The CDR3 is made up of 16 amino acids. The CDR3 sequence: CASSVGLAGGYNEQFF. In nucleotides, the CDR3 is TGTGCCAGCAGCGTGGGACTAGCGGGGGGGTACAATGAGCAGTTCTTC.

The chain employs TRBV27 and TRBJ2-7, with 7 bases fitting TRBD1. J lost 4 bases, V lost 0 bases, and 3 bases had no gene match. The CDR3 is made up of 14 amino acids. Germline V gene data show CDR1 as MNHEY and CDR2 as SMNVEV (reference sequence). The CDR3 coding sequence is TGTGCCAGCAGTTTATCAGGCAGGGGGTACGAGCAGTACTTC. Its protein is CASSLSGRGYEQYF.

The chain combines TRBV7-9 with TRBJ2-2, with TRBD2 identical over 12 bases. Germline assignment: CDR1 SEHNR and CDR2 FQNEAQ (reference sequence). V lost 1 base to trimming and J lost 3 bases; unmatched junction nucleotides: 0. The CDR3 contains 16 residues. CDR3: CASSLGLAGDTGELFF. Written as DNA, the CDR3 is TGTGCCAGCAGCTTAGGACTAGCGGGAGACACCGGGGAGCTGTTTTTT.

The CDR3: CASSPLSLDRVTYNEQFF. The CDR3 region has the DNA TGTGCCAGCTCACCCCTATCCTTGGACAGGGTAACCTACAATGAGCAGTTCTTC. V usage is TRBV18 and J usage is TRBJ2-1, with TRBD1 identical over 8 bases. The germline CDR1 and CDR2 sequences are KGHSH and LQKENI. This CDR3 is built from 18 residues. The trim removed 3 bases at V and 2 bases at J, leaving 12 bases unmatched.

The chain has TRBV11-2 and TRBJ2-2; 15 nucleotides align to TRBD2. In germline, CDR1 is SGHAT, CDR2 FQNNGV. V was pared by 8 bases and J by 2 bases, with 12 bases of the junction left unmatched. CDR3 size: 19 residues. CDR3 in amino acids: CASRWTSGGAKINTGELFF. As DNA, the CDR3 is TGTGCCAGCCGATGGACTAGCGGGGGGGCCAAAATTAACACCGGGGAGCTGTTTTTT.

The V call is TRBV6-5, the J call TRBJ2-1, with TRBD1 identical over 7 bases. Germline lookup yields CDR1 MNHEY and CDR2 SVGAGI. V was clipped by 3 bases and J by 7 bases; unmatched bases: 9. The CDR3 is made up of 15 amino acids. CDR3: CASSYQSGTANEQFF. DNA for the CDR3: TGTGCCAGCAGTTATCAATCCGGGACAGCTAATGAGCAGTTCTTC.

The chain recombines TRBV29-1 with TRBJ2-1; the match to TRBD1 covers 8 bases. With V trimmed by 3 bases and J by 8 bases, 3 bases remained unmatched. The CDR3 is made up of 12 amino acids. The germline gives CDR1 SQVTM, CDR2 ANQGSEA. This CDR3 reads CSVEDRVDEQFF. The CDR3 DNA follows: TGCAGCGTTGAGGACAGGGTGGATGAGCAGTTCTTC.